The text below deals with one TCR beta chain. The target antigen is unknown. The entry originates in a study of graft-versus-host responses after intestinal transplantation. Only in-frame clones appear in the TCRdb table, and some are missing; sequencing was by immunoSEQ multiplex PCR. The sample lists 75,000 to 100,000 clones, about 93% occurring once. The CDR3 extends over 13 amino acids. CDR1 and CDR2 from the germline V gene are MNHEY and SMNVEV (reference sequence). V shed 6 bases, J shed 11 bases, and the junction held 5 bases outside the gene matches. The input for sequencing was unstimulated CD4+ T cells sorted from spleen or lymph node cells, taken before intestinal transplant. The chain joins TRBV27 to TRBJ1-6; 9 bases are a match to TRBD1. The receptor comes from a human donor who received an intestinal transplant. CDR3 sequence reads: CASSRTGVPPLHF. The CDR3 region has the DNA TGTGCCAGCAGCCGGACAGGGGTGCCACCCCTCCACTTT.